Listed here are 3 T cell receptor beta chains from one sample, sequenced in a study of blood T cell repertoires in COVID-19. The protocol was immunoSEQ multiplex PCR, while the TCRdb copy is restricted to in-frame clones and leaves out a portion. The sample comprises 15,000 to 25,000 clones, 70% to 90% of which are singletons, and 31% rests with the top ten. Sequenced input: peripheral blood. The receptors here all came from a human donor with active COVID-19. The donor label of this sample is uncertain.

The V and J genes are TRBV4-3 and TRBJ2-7; TRBD2 aligns across 14 bases. The J call may be faulty, since TRBJ2-1 better matches the DNA end. The CDR3 consists of 15 residues. CDR1 is LGHNA, CDR2 YSLEER, per germline. CDR3 amino acids: CASSPGLAGVSEQFF. Written as DNA, the CDR3 is TGCGCCAGCAGCCCGGGACTAGCGGGAGTTAGTGAGCAGTTCTTC.

The chain recombines TRBV5-6 with TRBJ1-5; D is undetermined. Germline V CDR1 and CDR2: SGHDT, YYEEEE. CDR3 length: 14 residues. V dropped 0 bases and J dropped 0 bases, with 4 bases sitting between them. CDR3 protein: CASSLGNSNQPQHF. As DNA, the CDR3 is TGTGCCAGCAGCTTGGGTAATAGCAATCAGCCCCAGCATTTT.

For the CDR3, the DNA is TGTGCCAGCAGTGTACAGGGGGGTCAGCCCCAGCATTTT. Encoded protein: CASSVQGGQPQHF. The chain combines TRBV6-4 with TRBJ1-5; 8 bases match TRBD1. Germline V gene data show CDR1 as MRHNA and CDR2 as SNTAGT. The CDR3 contains 13 residues. V lost 4 bases to trimming and J lost 6 bases; unmatched junction nucleotides: 2.